The 27 T cell receptor beta chains below all came from one sample that was sequenced in a study of regulatory T cells in long-lasting Graves disease (dated by TCRdb to the early 2020s). The time point label, read with the paper, signifies: newly diagnosed GD, antithyroid drugs for less than 3 months. For both TCR sequencing and RNA sequencing, RNA was extracted from PBMCs using TRIzol. Library construction relied on multiplex PCR. TCRdb lists the instrument as Illumina HiSeq 4000. TCR beta libraries were built with iRepertoire HTBI primers and Arm-PCR amplification of CDR3 regions. Clones were called with MiXCR by TCRdb after fastp trimmed the public reads at Q25, and only in-frame beta chains were retained. Rows merge per CDR3 protein into single entries with the most common DNA and genes. The sample table contains some 560,000 distinct CDR3 sequences; only one count was recorded for around 16% of them. More than 20% of the sample rests with the top ten.

The same specimen was also included in a second study, on T cells in Graves' hyperthyroidism and ophthalmopathy.

Material: peripheral blood mononuclear cells (PBMCs), obtained at new diagnosis, from a patient treated with antithyroid drugs. These receptors were taken from a woman aged 35-65 years with Graves disease. Donor details come from another sample of the same person, matched by shared clones.

Notes on this clonotype: A much bigger clone sits one base away, suggesting this may be a read error. V and J are TRBV12-3 or TRBV12-4 and TRBJ2-7; the D gene is possibly TRBD1 (5 bases). This CDR3 spans 14 amino acids. The CDR3 region has the DNA TGTGCCAGCAGCCTACAGGTCCTCTCCTACGAGCGGTACTTC. This gives the protein CASSLQVLSYERYF.

This clonotype was seen a few times. V gene TRBV5-6 combines with J gene TRBJ2-3; no clear D. The CDR3 has 13 residues. V dropped 2 bases and J dropped 5 bases, with 9 bases sitting between them. Germline V gives CDR1 SGHDT, CDR2 YYEEEE. CDR3 sequence: CASSFRDQDTQYF. The CDR3, as DNA: TGTGCCAGCAGCTTTCGAGACCAAGATACGCAGTATTTT.

This clonotype was seen ten or more times. This rearrangement joins TRBV2 to TRBJ2-5; a possible D gene is TRBD2 (5 bases). The V gene lost 4 bases and the J gene lost 5 bases, with 8 bases spanning the gap. The V gene's germline CDR1 is SNHLY and CDR2 FYNNEI. The CDR3 has 12 residues. The CDR3 loop reads CASSVTGETQYF. The CDR3 DNA sequence: TGTGCCAGCAGTGTTACGGGGGAGACCCAGTACTTC.

This clonotype showed up just a few times. The V gene is TRBV24-1, the J gene TRBJ2-1; TRBD1 might be the D (6 bases). The length of the CDR3 is 15 residues. V lost 4 bases to trimming and J lost 4 bases, with 13 bases between them. CDR1 and CDR2 (germline): KGHDR, SFDVKD. CDR3 residues: CATSETGNDYNEQFF. CDR3 sequence (DNA): TGTGCCACCAGTGAAACAGGGAATGATTACAATGAGCAGTTCTTC.

The sample holds a few counts of this clonotype. The chain couples TRBV5-5 to TRBJ2-7, with 8 bases lining up with TRBD1. V lost 4 bases, J lost 6 bases, and 6 bases stayed unmatched. Per the germline V gene, CDR1 is SGHKS and CDR2 is YYEKEE (reference sequence). The CDR3 is 13 amino acids. CDR3 DNA: TGTGCCAGCAGCGCGACAGGGGTCGTCGAGCAGTACTTC. Encoded protein: CASSATGVVEQYF.

The CDR3 loop is CASSFSAAGTGAQETQYF. The CDR3 DNA follows: TGCGCCAGCAGCTTCTCTGCCGCCGGGACAGGGGCCCAAGAGACCCAGTACTTC. V gene TRBV5-1 combines with J gene TRBJ2-5, with 10 bases fitting TRBD1. There are 18 residues in the CDR3. The junction had 11 bases not matched to a gene; V was cut back by 2 bases and J by 1 base. Germline-derived CDR1 and CDR2 are SGHRS and YFSETQ.

The V and J genes are TRBV9 and TRBJ2-1, with 8 bases lining up with TRBD2. The V gene's germline CDR1 is SGDLS and CDR2 YYNGEE. The CDR3 sequence is 14 residues long. Trimming removed 3 bases from V and 10 bases from J; junction bases left unmatched: 9. The CDR3 nucleotides read TGTGCCAGCAGCGAGGGAGTAGCGGGACTCGAGCAGTTCTTC. It specifies CASSEGVAGLEQFF.

The table lists this clonotype with a few counts. The rearrangement links TRBV6-1 to TRBJ1-3; possible D gene TRBD1, 5 bases. The V end was cut by 7 bases, the J end by 0 bases, with 10 bases between. The CDR3 sequence is 14 residues long. Looked up from germline, CDR1 is MNHNS and CDR2 is SASEGT. The CDR3 is CASTGPRSGNTIYF. The CDR3 DNA reads TGTGCCAGCACGGGGCCACGCTCTGGAAACACCATATATTTT.

This clonotype was seen repeatedly, ten times or more. The gene calls are TRBV7-9 and TRBJ2-3, with 10 bases aligning to TRBD2. This CDR3 is built from 16 residues. The germline V gene has CDR1 SEHNR and CDR2 FQNEAQ (reference sequence). After removal of 5 bases from V and 1 base from J, the junction contained 6 bases not matched to a gene. Here the CDR3 reads CASSTQRGGGTDTQYF. The CDR3, as DNA: TGTGCCAGCAGCACGCAGCGGGGGGGCGGCACAGATACGCAGTATTTT.

This clonotype was detected ten times or more. The chain recombines TRBV12-3 or TRBV12-4 with TRBJ1-1, with D unresolved. The CDR3 is 13 amino acids. Trimming took off 6 bases at V and 4 bases at J, with 12 bases between the two ends. Written as DNA, the CDR3 is TGTGCCAGCAGCTTTAGCGGAGGCACTGAAGCTTTCTTT. As protein: CASSFSGGTEAFF.

This clonotype was counted many times. The chain employs TRBV3-1 and TRBJ1-6; D unresolved. Germline V gives CDR1 LGHDT, CDR2 YNNKEL (reference sequence). The length of the CDR3 is 18 residues. V was cut by 0 bases and J by 0 bases, with 12 bases left in between. The CDR3 region is CASSQDVTRYSYNSPLHF. The CDR3 bases are TGTGCCAGCAGCCAAGATGTAACACGATACTCCTATAATTCACCCCTCCACTTT. Full variable domain (rest looked up from reference TRBV3-1 and TRBJ1-6): DTAVSQTPKYLVTQMGNDKSIKCEQNLGHDTMYWYKQDSKKFLKIMFSYNNKELIINETVPNRFSPKSPDKAHLNLHINSLELGDSAVYFCASSQDVTRYSYNSPLHFGNGTRLTVT.

This clonotype was counted only a few times. The chain joins TRBV5-4 to TRBJ2-2, with 8 bases lining up with TRBD2. The CDR3 runs to 16 residues. Germline loops: CDR1 SGHNT, CDR2 YYREEE (reference sequence). The V and J ends lost 2 bases and 2 bases, in that order; junction bases with no gene match: 5. The CDR3 nucleotides read TGTGCCAGCAGCTTTGGCGGGGGGTCCAACACCGGGGAGCTGTTTTTT. The encoded protein is CASSFGGGSNTGELFF.

The genes are TRBV29-1 and TRBJ2-1; 8 bases match TRBD2. V was clipped by 5 bases and J by 4 bases; unmatched bases: 7. In germline, CDR1 is SQVTM, CDR2 ANQGSEA. This CDR3 is 14 amino acids long. CDR3: CSVSGGVEYNEQFF. In DNA form, the CDR3 reads TGCAGCGTTTCGGGGGGGGTTGAATACAATGAGCAGTTCTTC.

This rearrangement joins TRBV7-3 to TRBJ2-2; no definite D call. This CDR3 is 15 amino acids long. V shed 3 bases and J shed 4 bases, with 12 bases lying between them. Germline loops: CDR1 SGHTA, CDR2 FQGTGA. This CDR3 is CASSFSSDGTGELFF. In DNA form, the CDR3 reads TGTGCCAGCAGCTTTAGCTCAGATGGCACCGGGGAGCTGTTTTTT.

This clonotype was picked up many times. This chain connects TRBV30 to TRBJ1-2; 9 bases agree with TRBD1. There are 12 residues in the CDR3. CDR1 and CDR2 from the germline V gene are GTSNPN and SVGIG (reference sequence). The ends lost 8 bases at V and 5 bases at J; junction bases unmatched: 6. The CDR3 loop is CAEDRGWYGYTF. CDR3 nucleotide sequence: TGTGCCGAGGACAGGGGTTGGTATGGCTACACCTTC. The full variable domain, completed using reference TRBV30 and TRBJ1-2, is SQTIHQWPATLVQPVGSPLSLECTVEGTSNPNLYWYRQAAGRGLQLLFYSVGIGQISSEVPQNLSASRPQDRQFILSSKKLLLSDSGFYLCAEDRGWYGYTFGSGTRLTVV.

The CDR3 sequence is CASSLEGGANYNEQFF. The CDR3 region has the DNA TGTGCCAGCAGCTTGGAGGGGGGGGCCAACTACAATGAGCAGTTCTTC. The chain recombines TRBV11-2 with TRBJ2-1, with D possibly being TRBD2 (7 bases). The germline gives CDR1 SGHAT, CDR2 FQNNGV. Trimming removed 3 bases at V and 3 bases at J, with 15 bases between. This CDR3 comprises 16 residues.

In the case of this clonotype: This may be a read error, as it is one base from a much larger clone. The chain is built from TRBV2 and TRBJ2-7; possible D gene TRBD2, 5 bases. Germline loops: CDR1 SNHLY, CDR2 FYNNEI. The CDR3 is 11 residues long. Trimming cost V 4 bases and J 12 bases, with 13 bases left between them. CDR3 region: CASSGSLRAYF. Here the CDR3 DNA reads TGTGCCAGCAGTGGGTCATTGAGGGCGTACTTC.

This clonotype was detected a few times. V gene TRBV27 combines with J gene TRBJ1-4, with D perhaps TRBD1 (5 bases). The CDR3 extends over 15 amino acids. CDR1 is MNHEY, CDR2 SMNVEV, per germline (reference sequence). With 5 bases removed from V and 4 bases from J, the gap between germline ends came to 14 bases. The CDR3 coding sequence is TGTGCCAGCAGTCCCCTGACAGAGGTTAATGAAAAACTGTTTTTT. Translation gives CASSPLTEVNEKLFF.

This clonotype was seen many times. V usage is TRBV12-3 or TRBV12-4 and J usage is TRBJ1-1; 9 bases map to TRBD1. V trimming: 7 bases; J trimming: 2 bases; junction bases outside the gene matches: 5. The CDR3 loop spans 14 amino acids. CDR3 sequence reads: CASTTGGSNTEAFF. The CDR3 DNA follows: TGTGCCAGCACCACAGGGGGCAGCAACACTGAAGCTTTCTTT.

For this clonotype: A much bigger clone sits one base away, suggesting this may be a read error. This sequence joins TRBV2 and TRBJ1-5, with a weak D call TRBD1 (5 bases). V was cut by 9 bases and J by 4 bases, with 13 bases left in between. CDR3 length: 13 amino acids. Germline V CDR1 and CDR2: SNHLY, FYNNEI. This chain's CDR3 is CASAETENQPQHF. DNA for the CDR3: TGTGCCAGTGCCGAGACAGAAAATCAGCCCCAGCATTTT. Full variable domain (missing parts from reference TRBV2 and TRBJ1-5): EPEVTQTPSHQVTQMGQEVILRCVPISNHLYFYWYRQILGQKVEFLVSFYNNEISEKSEIFDDQFSVERPDGSNFTLKIRSTKLEDSAMYFCASAETENQPQHFGDGTRLSIL.

The J gene is TRBJ2-2, the V gene TRBV19, with TRBD2 identical over 10 bases. CDR3 size: 15 residues. Germline V lookup: CDR1 LNHDA, CDR2 SQIVND (reference sequence). V lost 7 bases and J lost 5; bases outside the gene matches: 7. The CDR3: CASNRAGGITGELFF. The CDR3 coding sequence is TGTGCCAGTAATAGAGCGGGGGGGATTACCGGGGAGCTGTTTTTT.

This clonotype occurred many times. The V and J genes are TRBV20-1 and TRBJ2-3; no clear D. Germline CDR1 reads DFQATT; CDR2 reads SNEGSKA (reference sequence). The CDR3 is made up of 12 amino acids. Trimming stripped 3 bases from V and 4 bases from J, with 8 bases between. CDR3 DNA: TGCAGTGCTAGGCTTGGGTCAGATACGCAGTATTTT. Its protein product is CSARLGSDTQYF.

This clonotype was counted many times. The J gene is TRBJ2-1, the V gene TRBV20-1, with 11 bases fitting TRBD2. CDR1 is DFQATT and CDR2 is SNEGSKA in the germline V gene (reference sequence). V was pared by 8 bases and J by 4 bases, with 10 bases of the junction left unmatched. The CDR3 sequence is 15 residues long. CDR3 residues: CSPKTGTSGYNEQFF. Written as DNA, the CDR3 is TGCAGTCCGAAAACCGGGACTAGCGGATACAATGAGCAGTTCTTC.

The table lists this clonotype with a few counts. V and J are TRBV13 and TRBJ2-3, with D unclear. Germline CDR1 and CDR2: PRHDT and FYEKMQ (reference sequence). The CDR3 extends over 14 amino acids. V lost 6 bases, J lost 3 bases, and 13 bases lay in between. The CDR3 DNA is TGTGCCAGCAGACGGCTAGTAAGAACAGATACGCAGTATTTT. Protein product: CASRRLVRTDTQYF.

This clonotype was picked up many times. The rearrangement links TRBV6-2 or TRBV6-3 to TRBJ1-1, with 10 nucleotides matching TRBD1. The germline gives CDR1 MNHEY, CDR2 SVGEGT. J lost 4 bases, V lost 2 bases, and 4 bases had no gene match. The CDR3 extends over 15 amino acids. This CDR3 is CASSYMGQGITEAFF. The CDR3 bases are TGTGCCAGCAGTTACATGGGACAGGGGATCACTGAAGCTTTCTTT.

Many counts were recorded for this clonotype. The rearrangement uses TRBV6-1 and TRBJ2-7, with a tentative D call TRBD2 (5 bases). The CDR3 totals 15 residues. Germline-derived CDR1 and CDR2 are MNHNS and SASEGT. V was trimmed by 3 bases and J by 4 bases, leaving 16 bases between them. The CDR3 protein is CASSDLPDGVYEQYF. The CDR3 nucleotides read TGTGCCAGCAGTGACTTACCGGACGGGGTGTACGAGCAGTACTTC.

This clonotype was counted ten times or more. The chain joins TRBV6-2 or TRBV6-3 to TRBJ2-3; 14 bases map to TRBD2. Germline V gene sequence: CDR1 MNHEY, CDR2 SVGEGT. J was trimmed by 6 bases and V by 3 bases; bases with no gene match: 5. The CDR3 length is 16 residues. The CDR3 DNA reads as TGTGCCAGCAGTTATGGGACTAGCGGGGGTGGGGATACGCAGTATTTT. Amino acid sequence: CASSYGTSGGGDTQYF.